The next 10 T cell receptor beta chains were all read from a single sample in a study of OX40 agonist ivuxolimab in advanced cancers. Clones were read by immunoSEQ multiplex PCR, and TCRdb kept only the in-frame ones, dropping some. The table lists tens of thousands of clones, under 90% of them singletons. The sample was CD4+ or CD8+ T cells sorted from blood, taken in a trial of the OX40 agonist ivuxolimab. These receptors all come from an adult with an advanced solid tumor such as melanoma, head and neck, liver or kidney cancer.

The V call is TRBV9, the J call TRBJ2-2; weak D call: TRBD1 (5 bases). The V gene's germline CDR1 is SGDLS and CDR2 YYNGEE. The V and J ends lost 0 bases and 9 bases respectively, with 12 bases between them. CDR3 length: 14 amino acids. The CDR3 DNA reads as TGTGCCAGCAGCGTAGTGCAGGGAAGTCGGGAGCTGTTTTTT. Amino acids: CASSVVQGSRELFF. The full variable domain, with the rest looked up from reference TRBV9 and TRBJ2-2, is DSGVTQTPKHLITATGQRVTLRCSPRSGDLSVYWYQQSLDQGLQFLIQYYNGEERAKGNILERFSAQQFPDLHSELNLSSLELGDSALYFCASSVVQGSRELFFGEGSRLTVL.

This clone was seen many times. V and J are TRBV4-2 and TRBJ1-1; D not certain. In germline, CDR1 is LGHNA, CDR2 YNFKEQ. The V and J ends lost 1 base and 0 bases respectively, with 9 bases between them. This CDR3 is built from 15 residues. Here the CDR3 reads CASSQGEALNTEAFF. DNA for the CDR3: TGTGCCAGCAGCCAAGGGGAAGCTTTGAACACTGAAGCTTTCTTT.

The chain has TRBV19 and TRBJ1-1, with D possibly being TRBD1 (5 bases). The CDR3 spans 14 residues. Germline CDR1 reads LNHDA; CDR2 reads SQIVND (reference sequence). Trimming took 6 bases from V and 4 from J, leaving 15 bases between them. The CDR3 reads CASRRDPGSTEAFF. CDR3 bases: TGTGCCAGTAGGCGCGACCCAGGGAGCACTGAAGCTTTCTTT.

The chain has TRBV5-1 and TRBJ2-2; D is unresolved. Per the germline V gene, CDR1 is SGHRS and CDR2 is YFSETQ. The CDR3 sequence is 15 residues long. The V end was cut by 0 bases, the J end by 1 base, with 7 bases between. CDR3 sequence: CASSLGNWNTGELFF. Here the CDR3 DNA reads TGCGCCAGCAGCTTGGGTAATTGGAACACCGGGGAGCTGTTTTTT. Together with reference TRBV5-1 and TRBJ2-2, the CDR3 gives the full variable domain: KAGVTQTPRYLIKTRGQQVTLSCSPISGHRSVSWYQQTPGQGLQFLFEYFSETQRNKGNFPGRFSGRQFSNSRSEMNVSTLELGDSALYLCASSLGNWNTGELFFGEGSRLTVL.

The rearrangement joins TRBV7-6 to TRBJ1-3; D remains ambiguous. Germline CDR1 is SGHVS and CDR2 is FNYEAQ. V was cut by 5 bases and J by 3 bases, with 14 bases left in between. CDR3 length: 15 residues. Written as DNA, the CDR3 is TGTGCCAGCAGCCCGAACCTGATGTATGGAAACACCATATATTTT. Residues: CASSPNLMYGNTIYF.

The chain links TRBV7-8 to TRBJ1-6, with 7 positions matching TRBD1. Germline CDR1 SGHVS, CDR2 FQNEAQ. The CDR3 totals 17 residues. With 10 bases clipped from V and 8 bases from J, the junction kept 20 bases outside the gene matches. The CDR3 sequence: CAIPKNEGARKDSPLHF. The CDR3 DNA is TGTGCCATCCCGAAAAATGAGGGGGCCCGAAAAGATTCACCCCTCCACTTT.

This sequence joins TRBV28 and TRBJ1-6, with TRBD1 identical over 7 bases. The germline CDR1 and CDR2 sequences are MDHEN and SYDVKM. V shed 4 bases and J 14 bases; nucleotides not matched to a gene: 11. The CDR3 runs 14 residues. CDR3 in amino acids: CASSSPGTADSLHF. The CDR3 bases are TGTGCCAGCAGTTCCCCCGGGACAGCGGATTCCCTCCACTTT. Full variable domain (outside the CDR3, taken from reference TRBV28 and TRBJ1-6): DVKVTQSSRYLVKRTGEKVFLECVQDMDHENMFWYRQDPGLGLRLIYFSYDVKMKEKGDIPEGYSVSREKKERFSLILESASTNQTSMYLCASSSPGTADSLHFGNGTRLTVT.

This chain joins TRBV2 and TRBJ1-1, with 11 nucleotides matching TRBD1. The germline CDR1 and CDR2 sequences are SNHLY and FYNNEI. The CDR3 loop spans 15 amino acids. V was pared by 4 bases and J by 7 bases, with 8 bases of the junction left unmatched. The DNA of the CDR3 is TGTGCCAGCAGTGCCGGACAGGGGGCAATGAGTGAAGCTTTCTTT. Translated, it gives CASSAGQGAMSEAFF.

The gene calls are TRBV4-2 and TRBJ1-4; TRBD1 might be the D (6 bases). This CDR3 region has 15 residues. The germline gives CDR1 LGHNA, CDR2 YNFKEQ. Trimming shortened V by 5 bases and J by 6 bases, and 16 bases separated the two germline ends. The CDR3 here is CASSLGAQGDEKLFF. CDR3 DNA: TGTGCCAGCAGCTTGGGGGCGCAGGGAGATGAAAAACTGTTTTTT.

The chain links TRBV5-1 to TRBJ2-1; 9 bases agree with TRBD2. V gave up 3 bases and J gave up 1 base; unmatched junction bases: 2. The V gene's germline CDR1 is SGHRS and CDR2 YFSETQ. This CDR3 has 15 amino acids. The CDR3 DNA sequence: TGCGCCAGCAGCTCTAGCGGGGCGTCCTACAATGAGCAGTTCTTC. This translates into CASSSSGASYNEQFF.